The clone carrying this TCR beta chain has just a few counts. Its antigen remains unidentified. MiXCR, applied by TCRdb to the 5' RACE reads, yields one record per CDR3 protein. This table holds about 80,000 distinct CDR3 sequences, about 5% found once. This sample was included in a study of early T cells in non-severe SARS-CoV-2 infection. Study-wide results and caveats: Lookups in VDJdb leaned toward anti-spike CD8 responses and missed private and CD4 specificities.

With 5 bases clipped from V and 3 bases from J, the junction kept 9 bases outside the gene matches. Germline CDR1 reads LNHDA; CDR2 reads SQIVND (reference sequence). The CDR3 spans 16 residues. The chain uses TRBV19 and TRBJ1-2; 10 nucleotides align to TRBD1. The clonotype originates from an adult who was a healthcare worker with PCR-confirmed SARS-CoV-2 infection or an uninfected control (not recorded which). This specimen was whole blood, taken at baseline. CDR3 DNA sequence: TGTGCCAGTAGTGCCTTAGGGGACAGGGGCGACTATGGCTACACCTTC. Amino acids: CASSALGDRGDYGYTF.